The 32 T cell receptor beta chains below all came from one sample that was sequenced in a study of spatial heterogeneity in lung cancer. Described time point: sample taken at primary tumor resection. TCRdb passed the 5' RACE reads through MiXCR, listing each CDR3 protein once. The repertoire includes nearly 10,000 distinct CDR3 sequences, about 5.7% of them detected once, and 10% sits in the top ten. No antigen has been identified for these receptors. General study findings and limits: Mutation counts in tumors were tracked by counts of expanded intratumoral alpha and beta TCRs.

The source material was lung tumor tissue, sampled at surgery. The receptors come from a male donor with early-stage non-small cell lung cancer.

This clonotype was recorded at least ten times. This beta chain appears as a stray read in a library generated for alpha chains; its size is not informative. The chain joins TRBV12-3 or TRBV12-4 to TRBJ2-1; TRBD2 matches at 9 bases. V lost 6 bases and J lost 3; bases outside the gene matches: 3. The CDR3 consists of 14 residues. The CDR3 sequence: CASRTSGFYNEQFF. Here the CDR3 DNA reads TGTGCCAGCAGGACTAGCGGATTCTACAATGAGCAGTTCTTC.

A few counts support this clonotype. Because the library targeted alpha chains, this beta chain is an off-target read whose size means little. CDR3 coding DNA: TGTGCCAGCAGTACAGGGACTGGCTACACCTTC. As protein: CASSTGTGYTF. This chain joins TRBV12-3 or TRBV12-4 and TRBJ1-2; a weak D match, TRBD1 (6 bases). CDR3 size: 11 residues. Trimming shortened V by 5 bases and J by 7 bases, and 8 bases separated the two germline ends.

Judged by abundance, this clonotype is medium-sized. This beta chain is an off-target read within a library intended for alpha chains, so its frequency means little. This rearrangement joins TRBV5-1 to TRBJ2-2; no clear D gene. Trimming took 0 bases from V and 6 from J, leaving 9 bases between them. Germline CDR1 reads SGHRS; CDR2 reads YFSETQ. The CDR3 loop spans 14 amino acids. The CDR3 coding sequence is TGCGCCAGCAGCTTGGCCTTGTTTCCCGGGGAGCTGTTTTTT. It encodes CASSLALFPGELFF.

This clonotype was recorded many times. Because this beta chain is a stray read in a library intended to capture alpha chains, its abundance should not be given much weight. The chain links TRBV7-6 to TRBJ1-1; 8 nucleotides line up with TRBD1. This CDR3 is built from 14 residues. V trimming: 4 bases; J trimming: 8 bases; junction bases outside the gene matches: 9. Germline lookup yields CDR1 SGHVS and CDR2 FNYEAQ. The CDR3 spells CASSSLQGGGEAFF. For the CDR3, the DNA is TGTGCCAGCAGCTCCTTACAGGGGGGGGGAGAAGCTTTCTTT.

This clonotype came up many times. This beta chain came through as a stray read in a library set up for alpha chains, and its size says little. CDR3 sequence (DNA): TGTGCCAGCAGCTACGATAGGTCCTACAATGAGCAGTTCTTC. It is translated as CASSYDRSYNEQFF. The chain recombines TRBV11-3 with TRBJ2-1, with no clear D. The germline CDR1 and CDR2 sequences are SGHNT and YENEEA. This CDR3 region has 14 residues. Trimming took off 4 bases at V and 1 base at J, with 8 bases between the two ends.

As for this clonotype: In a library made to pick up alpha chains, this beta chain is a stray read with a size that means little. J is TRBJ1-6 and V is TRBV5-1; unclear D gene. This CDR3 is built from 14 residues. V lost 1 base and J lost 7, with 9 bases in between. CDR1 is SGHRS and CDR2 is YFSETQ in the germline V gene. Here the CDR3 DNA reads TGCGCCAGCAGCTTGTGGACCGAGAATTCACCCCTCCACTTT. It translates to CASSLWTENSPLHF.

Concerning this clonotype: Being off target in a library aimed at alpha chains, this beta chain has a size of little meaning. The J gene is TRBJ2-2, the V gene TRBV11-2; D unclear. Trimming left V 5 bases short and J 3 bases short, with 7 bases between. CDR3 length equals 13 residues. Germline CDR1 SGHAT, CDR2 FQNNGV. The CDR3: CASSETDTGELFF. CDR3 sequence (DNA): TGTGCCAGCAGCGAGACGGACACCGGGGAGCTGTTTTTT.

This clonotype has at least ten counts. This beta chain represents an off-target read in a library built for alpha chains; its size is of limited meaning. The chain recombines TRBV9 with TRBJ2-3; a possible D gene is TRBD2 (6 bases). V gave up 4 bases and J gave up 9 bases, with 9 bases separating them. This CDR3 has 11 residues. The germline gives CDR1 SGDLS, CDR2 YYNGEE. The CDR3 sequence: CASSTGDTQYF. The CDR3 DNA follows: TGTGCCAGCAGCACGGGGGACACGCAGTATTTT.

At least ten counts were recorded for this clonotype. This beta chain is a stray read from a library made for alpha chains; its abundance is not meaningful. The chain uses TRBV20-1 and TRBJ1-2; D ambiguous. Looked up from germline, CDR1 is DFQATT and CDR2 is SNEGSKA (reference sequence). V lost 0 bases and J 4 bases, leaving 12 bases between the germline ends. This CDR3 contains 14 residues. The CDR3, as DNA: TGCAGTGCTAGAGATCCTGCGCCAGCCTATGGCTACACCTTC. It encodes CSARDPAPAYGYTF.

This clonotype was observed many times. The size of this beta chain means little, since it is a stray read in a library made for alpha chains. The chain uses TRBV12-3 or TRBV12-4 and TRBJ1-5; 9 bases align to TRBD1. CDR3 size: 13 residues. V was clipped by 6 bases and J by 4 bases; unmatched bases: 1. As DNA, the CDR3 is TGTGCCAGCAGGGGGACAGGGAATCAGCCCCAGCATTTT. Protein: CASRGTGNQPQHF.

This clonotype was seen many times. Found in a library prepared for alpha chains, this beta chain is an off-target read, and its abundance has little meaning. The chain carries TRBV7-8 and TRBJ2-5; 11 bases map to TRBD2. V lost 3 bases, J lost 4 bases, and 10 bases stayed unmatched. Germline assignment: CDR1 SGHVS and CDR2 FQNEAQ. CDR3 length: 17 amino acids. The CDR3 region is CASSLGSLAGVGETQYF. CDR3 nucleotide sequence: TGTGCCAGCAGCTTGGGATCACTAGCGGGGGTGGGAGAGACCCAGTACTTC. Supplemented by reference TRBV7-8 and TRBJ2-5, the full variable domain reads GAGVSQSPRYKVAKRGQDVALRCDPISGHVSLFWYQQALGQGPEFLTYFQNEAQLDKSGLPSDRFFAERPEGSVSTLKIQRTQQEDSAVYLCASSLGSLAGVGETQYFGPGTRLLVL.

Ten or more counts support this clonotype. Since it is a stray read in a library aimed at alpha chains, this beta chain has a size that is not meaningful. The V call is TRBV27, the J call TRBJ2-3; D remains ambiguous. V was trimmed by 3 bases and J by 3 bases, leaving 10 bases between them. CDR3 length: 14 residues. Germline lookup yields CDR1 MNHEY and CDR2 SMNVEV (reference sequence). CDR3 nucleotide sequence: TGTGCCAGCAGTTTGGGATTGATAACAGATACGCAGTATTTT. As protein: CASSLGLITDTQYF.

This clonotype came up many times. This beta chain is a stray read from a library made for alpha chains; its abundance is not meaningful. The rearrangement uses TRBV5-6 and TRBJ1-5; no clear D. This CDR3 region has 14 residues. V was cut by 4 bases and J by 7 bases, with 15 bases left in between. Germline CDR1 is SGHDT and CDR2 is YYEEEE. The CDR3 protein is CASSDGPQHQPQHF. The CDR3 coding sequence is TGTGCCAGCAGCGACGGGCCCCAGCACCAGCCCCAGCATTTT.

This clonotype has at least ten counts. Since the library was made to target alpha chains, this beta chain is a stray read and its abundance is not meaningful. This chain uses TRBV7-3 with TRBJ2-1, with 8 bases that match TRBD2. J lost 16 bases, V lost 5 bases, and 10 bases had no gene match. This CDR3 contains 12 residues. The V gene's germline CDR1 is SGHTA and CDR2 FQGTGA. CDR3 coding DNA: TGTGCCAGCAGCACCTCCGGGACTAGTAAATTCTTC. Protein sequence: CASSTSGTSKFF.

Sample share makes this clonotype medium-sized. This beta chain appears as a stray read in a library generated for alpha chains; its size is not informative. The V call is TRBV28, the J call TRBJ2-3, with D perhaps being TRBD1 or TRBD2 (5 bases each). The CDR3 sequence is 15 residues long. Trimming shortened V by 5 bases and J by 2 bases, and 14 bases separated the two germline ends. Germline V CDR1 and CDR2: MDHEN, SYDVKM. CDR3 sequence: CASSETGAPTDTQYF. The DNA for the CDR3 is TGTGCCAGCAGTGAAACCGGGGCCCCCACAGATACGCAGTATTTT. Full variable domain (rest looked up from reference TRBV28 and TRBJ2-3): DVKVTQSSRYLVKRTGEKVFLECVQDMDHENMFWYRQDPGLGLRLIYFSYDVKMKEKGDIPEGYSVSREKKERFSLILESASTNQTSMYLCASSETGAPTDTQYFGPGTRLTVL.

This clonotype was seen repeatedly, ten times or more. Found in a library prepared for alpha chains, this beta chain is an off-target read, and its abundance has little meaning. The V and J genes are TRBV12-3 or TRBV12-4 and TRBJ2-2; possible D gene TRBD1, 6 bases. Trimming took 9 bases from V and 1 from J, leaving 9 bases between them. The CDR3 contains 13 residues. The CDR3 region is CARRDKNTGELFF. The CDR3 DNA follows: TGTGCCAGACGGGACAAGAACACCGGGGAGCTGTTTTTT.

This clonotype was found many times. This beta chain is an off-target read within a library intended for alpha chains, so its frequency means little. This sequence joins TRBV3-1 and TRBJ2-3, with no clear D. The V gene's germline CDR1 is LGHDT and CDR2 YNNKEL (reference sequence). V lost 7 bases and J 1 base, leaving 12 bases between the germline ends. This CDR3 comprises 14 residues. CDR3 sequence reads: CASTIGGGTDTQYF. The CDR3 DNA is TGTGCCAGCACCATCGGCGGAGGCACAGATACGCAGTATTTT.

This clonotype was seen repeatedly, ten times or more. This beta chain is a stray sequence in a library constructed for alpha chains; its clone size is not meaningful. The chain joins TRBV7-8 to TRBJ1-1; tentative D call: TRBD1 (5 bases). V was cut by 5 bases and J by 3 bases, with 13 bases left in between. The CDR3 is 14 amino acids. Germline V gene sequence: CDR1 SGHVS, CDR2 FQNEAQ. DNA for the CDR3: TGTGCCAGCAGCGGGGACCTTTCCTACACTGAAGCTTTCTTT. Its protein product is CASSGDLSYTEAFF.

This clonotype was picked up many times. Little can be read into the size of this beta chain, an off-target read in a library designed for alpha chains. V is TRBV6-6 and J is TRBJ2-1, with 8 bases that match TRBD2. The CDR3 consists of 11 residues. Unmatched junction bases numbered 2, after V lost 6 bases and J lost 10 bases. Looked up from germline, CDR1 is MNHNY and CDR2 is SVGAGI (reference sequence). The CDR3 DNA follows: TGTGCCAGCAGCCGACTAGCGGAGCAGTTCTTC. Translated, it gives CASSRLAEQFF.

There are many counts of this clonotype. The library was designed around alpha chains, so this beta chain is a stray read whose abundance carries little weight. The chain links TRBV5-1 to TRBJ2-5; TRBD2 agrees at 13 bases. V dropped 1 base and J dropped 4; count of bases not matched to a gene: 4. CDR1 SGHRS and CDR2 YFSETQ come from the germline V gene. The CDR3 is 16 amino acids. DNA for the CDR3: TGCGCCAGCAGCTTGACTAGCGGGAGGGCCGGAGAGACCCAGTACTTC. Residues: CASSLTSGRAGETQYF.

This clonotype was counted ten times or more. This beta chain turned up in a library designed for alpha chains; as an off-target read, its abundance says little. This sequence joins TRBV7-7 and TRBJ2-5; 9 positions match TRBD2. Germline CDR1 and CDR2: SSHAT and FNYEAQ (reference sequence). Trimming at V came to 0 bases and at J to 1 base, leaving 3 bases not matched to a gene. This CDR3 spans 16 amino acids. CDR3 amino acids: CASSLAASGIQETQYF. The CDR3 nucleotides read TGTGCCAGCAGCTTAGCGGCTAGCGGGATCCAAGAGACCCAGTACTTC.

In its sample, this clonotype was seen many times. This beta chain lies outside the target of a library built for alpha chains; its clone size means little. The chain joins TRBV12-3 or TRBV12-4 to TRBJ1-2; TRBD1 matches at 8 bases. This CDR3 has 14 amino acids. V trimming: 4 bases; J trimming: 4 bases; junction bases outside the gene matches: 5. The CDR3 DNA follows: TGTGCCAGCAGTTCGGACAGGGTTGCCTATGGCTACACCTTC. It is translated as CASSSDRVAYGYTF.

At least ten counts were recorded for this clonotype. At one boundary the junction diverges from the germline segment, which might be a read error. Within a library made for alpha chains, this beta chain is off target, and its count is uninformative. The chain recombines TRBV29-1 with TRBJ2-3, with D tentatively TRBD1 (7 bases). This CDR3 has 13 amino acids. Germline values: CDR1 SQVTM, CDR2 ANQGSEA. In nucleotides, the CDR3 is TGCAGCGTTGGGGACTCCACAGGGGAGAAGAAATCTTTT. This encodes CSVGDSTGEKKSF.

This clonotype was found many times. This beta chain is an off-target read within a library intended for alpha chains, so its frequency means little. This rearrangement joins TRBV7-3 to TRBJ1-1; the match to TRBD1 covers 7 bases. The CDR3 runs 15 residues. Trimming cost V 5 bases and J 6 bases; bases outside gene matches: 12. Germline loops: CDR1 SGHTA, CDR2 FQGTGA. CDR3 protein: CASSRGGGGRAEAFF. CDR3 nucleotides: TGTGCCAGCAGCCGAGGGGGCGGCGGAAGGGCTGAAGCTTTCTTT.

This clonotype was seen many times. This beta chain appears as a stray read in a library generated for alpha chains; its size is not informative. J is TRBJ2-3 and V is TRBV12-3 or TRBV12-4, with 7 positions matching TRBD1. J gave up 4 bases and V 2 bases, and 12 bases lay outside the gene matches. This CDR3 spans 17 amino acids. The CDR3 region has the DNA TGTGCCAGCAGTTTATACATCATTACAGGGGAAGCAGATACGCAGTATTTT. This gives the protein CASSLYIITGEADTQYF.

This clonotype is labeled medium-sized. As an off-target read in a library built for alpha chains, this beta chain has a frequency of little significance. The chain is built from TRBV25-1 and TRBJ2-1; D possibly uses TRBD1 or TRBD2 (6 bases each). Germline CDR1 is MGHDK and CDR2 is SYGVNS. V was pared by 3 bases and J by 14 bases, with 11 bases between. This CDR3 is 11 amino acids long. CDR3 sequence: CASSDNREEFF. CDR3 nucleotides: TGTGCCAGCAGTGATAACAGGGAGGAGTTCTTC.

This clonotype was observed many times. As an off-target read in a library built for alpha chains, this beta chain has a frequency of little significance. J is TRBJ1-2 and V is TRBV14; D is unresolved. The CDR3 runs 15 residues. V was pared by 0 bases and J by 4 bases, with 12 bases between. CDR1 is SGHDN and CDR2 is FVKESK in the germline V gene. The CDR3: CASSQEGSGLYGYTF. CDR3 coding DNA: TGTGCCAGCAGCCAAGAGGGTTCAGGCCTCTATGGCTACACCTTC.

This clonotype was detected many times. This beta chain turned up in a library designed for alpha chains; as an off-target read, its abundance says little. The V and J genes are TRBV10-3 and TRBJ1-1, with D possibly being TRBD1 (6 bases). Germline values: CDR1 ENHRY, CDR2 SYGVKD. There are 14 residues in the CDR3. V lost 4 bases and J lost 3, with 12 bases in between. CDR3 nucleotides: TGTGCCATCAGTGTAGGGGGGCTGGACACTGAAGCTTTCTTT. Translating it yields CAISVGGLDTEAFF.

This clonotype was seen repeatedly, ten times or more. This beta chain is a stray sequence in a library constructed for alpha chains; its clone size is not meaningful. This CDR3 is CASSSTGVSRNEQFF. In DNA form, the CDR3 reads TGTGCCAGCAGCTCCACGGGGGTGTCTAGGAATGAGCAGTTCTTC. The chain uses TRBV7-3 and TRBJ2-1; D possibly corresponds to TRBD2 (6 bases). CDR3 size: 15 residues. Trimming stripped 4 bases from V and 7 bases from J, with 17 bases between. Germline V gene data show CDR1 as SGHTA and CDR2 as FQGTGA.

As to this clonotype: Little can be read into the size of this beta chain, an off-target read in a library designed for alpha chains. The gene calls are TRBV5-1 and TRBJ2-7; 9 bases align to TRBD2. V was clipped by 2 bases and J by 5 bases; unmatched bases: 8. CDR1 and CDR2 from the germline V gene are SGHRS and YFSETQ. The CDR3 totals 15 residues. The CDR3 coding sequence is TGCGCCAGCAGCTTCACTAGCGGGTTGAGCCACGAGCAGTACTTC. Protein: CASSFTSGLSHEQYF.

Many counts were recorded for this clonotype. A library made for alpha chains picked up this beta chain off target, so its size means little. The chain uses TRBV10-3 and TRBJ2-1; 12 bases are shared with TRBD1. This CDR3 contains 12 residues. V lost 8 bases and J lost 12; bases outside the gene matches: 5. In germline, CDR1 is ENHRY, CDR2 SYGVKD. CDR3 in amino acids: CAIEGTGGGQFF. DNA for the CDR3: TGTGCCATCGAGGGGACAGGGGGCGGGCAGTTCTTC.

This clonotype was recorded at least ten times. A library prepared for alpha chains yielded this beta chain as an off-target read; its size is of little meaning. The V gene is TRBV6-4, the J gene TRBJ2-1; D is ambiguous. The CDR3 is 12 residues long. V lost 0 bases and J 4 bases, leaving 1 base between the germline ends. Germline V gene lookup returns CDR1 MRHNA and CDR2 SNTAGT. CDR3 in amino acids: CASSDSYNEQFF. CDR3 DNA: TGTGCCAGCAGTGACTCTTACAATGAGCAGTTCTTC.